This T cell receptor (beta chain) was captured by sequencing in a study of siplizumab effects on memory and regulatory T cells. Whole-study findings and limits: Fewer alloreactive sequences mapped to unstimulated CD4+ memory cells under siplizumab. The Treg-derived share of mappable alloreactive CD4+ clones averaged 68.8% with siplizumab and approximately 30% in controls.

Points on this clone: Its target is unknown.

Clones were sequenced by immunoSEQ multiplex PCR, and TCRdb holds only the in-frame ones, with some missing. The table lists some 100,000 clones, roughly 96% of them singletons. The sequencing sample was made of naive CD4+ T cells sorted from blood. The TCR sequence derives from a human donor in good health.

This chain's CDR3 is CASSKGLAGGSGYTF. The CDR3 coding sequence is TGTGCCAGCAGCAAAGGTCTGGCAGGGGGGAGTGGCTACACCTTC. This chain connects TRBV21-1 to TRBJ1-2; the D call in the table, TRBD1, was not verified against the DNA. TRBV21-1 is designated a pseudogene. CDR3 length: 15 amino acids.